The clone carrying this T cell receptor beta chain came up once. These data belong to a study of blood T cell repertoires in COVID-19. Study-level information: Acute and convalescent COVID-19 specimens originated in the United States, Italy and Spain. T cells, B-cell-depleted T cells, or PBMCs provided the cDNA or gDNA that served as material.

Measured with immunoSEQ multiplex PCR; TCRdb has only the in-frame clones, and not every one. The sample lists about 480,000 clones, about 87% occurring once. Germline CDR1 SNHLY, CDR2 FYNNEI. The CDR3 has 15 amino acids. V dropped 2 bases and J dropped 8 bases, with 15 bases sitting between them. The receptor's source is a woman aged 45 to 65 with COVID-19, enrolled during active disease. The chain is built from TRBV2 and TRBJ1-4; maybe TRBD1 (6 bases). Sequencing was performed on peripheral blood. The CDR3 DNA is TGTGCCAGCAGTGAACGAGCGGGGGCGGGAGAAAAACTGTTTTTT. Translation gives CASSERAGAGEKLFF.